This is a list of T cell receptor beta chains from one sample in a study of cytomegalovirus exposure and HLA in healthy donors. Sequencing used immunoSEQ multiplex PCR; TCRdb keeps in-frame clones, though not all of them. The sample has 190,000 or so clones, roughly 78% seen once; the top ten hold approximately 1.5%. Sequencing was done on a sample of PBMCs. All receptors come from a girl aged 5 to 17 in good health and CMV-seropositive. Both conserved end residues are part of each CDR3.

V gene	J gene	CDR3 protein
TRBV18	TRBJ2-2	CASSPRTGANTGELFF
TRBV28	TRBJ2-7	CASTPGDGGAYEQYF
TRBV5-5	TRBJ2-1	CASSFTLAEGNEQFF
TRBV2	TRBJ2-7	CASSWDWVGEQYF
TRBV5-6	TRBJ1-5	CASSSRGNQPQHF
TRBV5-5	TRBJ2-7	CASIRTGRDEQYF
TRBV6-6	TRBJ2-3	CASTPGLAVVNTQYF
TRBV6-5	TRBJ1-6	CASRMGGLGSPLHF
TRBV19	TRBJ2-1	CASSIGRGRGDEQFF
TRBV6-4	TRBJ2-1	CASSDSPVDEQFF
TRBV5-4	TRBJ2-7	CASSLLAGAYEQYF
TRBV25-1	TRBJ1-6	CASKDSNSPLHF
TRBV4-3	TRBJ2-7	CASSQFIRFRGGSSYEQYF
TRBV7-2	TRBJ2-7	CASSLVGVINYEQYF
TRBV2	TRBJ2-7	CASHRQGVYEQYF
TRBV21-1	TRBJ2-1	CASTGHEQFF
TRBV12-5	TRBJ2-7	CASGLPSGGTYEQYF
TRBV30	TRBJ1-5	CAWSAPGGQPQHF
TRBV6-1	TRBJ2-7	CASSEAIEGNEQYF
TRBV11-2	TRBJ2-3	CASNPTSGGAQDTQYF
TRBV7-9	TRBJ1-6	CASSLAYGQGAGNSPLHF
TRBV6-5	TRBJ1-2	CASSYSRGGDGYTF
TRBV6-5	TRBJ2-3	CASSLAGGGDTQYF
TRBV11-3	TRBJ2-2	CASSSPLSGNTGELFF
TRBV9	TRBJ2-1	CASSGTIAVSYNEQFF
TRBV30	TRBJ2-2	CARGGGGELFF
TRBV5-1	TRBJ2-3	CASSERGSTDTQYF
TRBV10-2	TRBJ1-2	CASSESALYGGNYGYTF
TRBV7-2	TRBJ2-5	CASSSRLAGLQETQYF
TRBV30	TRBJ2-7	CAWSVGPSYGQYF
TRBV7-8	TRBJ2-3	CASSLDAGGPDTQYF
TRBV29-1	TRBJ2-2	CSTTSGGNTGELFF
TRBV7-9	TRBJ1-1	CASSSAQGASTEAFF
TRBV7-8	TRBJ2-5	CASSLRRRETQYF
TRBV4-3	TRBJ1-1	CASSQWGQGASEAFF
TRBV19	TRBJ2-1	CASSIGAGRYNEQFF
TRBV6-4	TRBJ1-2	CASSEGAEGLYGYTF
TRBV4-2	TRBJ2-5	CASSGGQGSGETQYF
TRBV5-1	TRBJ2-3	CASRAQPSPTDTQYF
TRBV9	TRBJ2-5	CASSADSLLAQYF
TRBV2	TRBJ2-3	CASRLMTSSVTDTQYF
TRBV30	TRBJ1-6	CAWTLSDRSPLHF
TRBV10-1	TRBJ2-5	CASSDSLGETQYF
TRBV30	TRBJ1-5	CAWSPQNNQPQHF
TRBV11-2	TRBJ1-3	CASSYSSPSGNTIYF
TRBV10-3	TRBJ2-1	CAISELLTGHYNEQFF
TRBV5-6	TRBJ2-7	CASSFGTGGYEQYF
TRBV11-3	TRBJ2-7	CASSLTAGGAYEQYF
TRBV2	TRBJ2-3	CASRRGTGSVNTQYF
TRBV27	TRBJ2-7	CASSPRDRAYEQYF
TRBV11-3	TRBJ1-1	CASSLAGKAFF
TRBV5-4	TRBJ1-1	CASSLPGAEAFF
TRBV10-2	-	CASSASTGLYEQYF
TRBV7-8	TRBJ2-1	CASSATPGGASYNEQFF